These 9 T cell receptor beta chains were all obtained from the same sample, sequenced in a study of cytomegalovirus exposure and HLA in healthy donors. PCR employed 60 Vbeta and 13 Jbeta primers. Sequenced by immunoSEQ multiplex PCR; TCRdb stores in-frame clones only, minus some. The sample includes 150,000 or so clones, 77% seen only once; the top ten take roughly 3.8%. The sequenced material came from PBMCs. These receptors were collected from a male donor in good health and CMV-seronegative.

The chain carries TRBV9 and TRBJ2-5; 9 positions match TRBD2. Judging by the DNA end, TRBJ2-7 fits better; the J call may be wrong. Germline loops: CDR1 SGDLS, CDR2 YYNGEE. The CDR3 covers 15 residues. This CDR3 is CASSPRLADPYEQYF. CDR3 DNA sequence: TGTGCCAGCAGCCCCCGACTAGCGGATCCCTACGAGCAGTACTTC.

The CDR3 DNA is TGTGCCAGCAGCTCCGCTAGCGGGTCGGCGTACGAGCAGTACTTC. It yields the protein CASSSASGSAYEQYF. This sequence joins TRBV7-6 and TRBJ2-7; 8 positions match TRBD2. CDR1 and CDR2 from the germline V gene are SGHVS and FNYEAQ. The V segment lost 4 bases and the J segment 4 bases; nucleotides outside the gene matches: 9. The CDR3 spans 15 residues.

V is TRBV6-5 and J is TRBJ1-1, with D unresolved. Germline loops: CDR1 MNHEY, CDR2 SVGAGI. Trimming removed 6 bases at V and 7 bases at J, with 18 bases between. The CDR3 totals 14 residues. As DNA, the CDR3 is TGTGCCAGCAGGTCCTCTAATAACCGGGGTGAAGCTTTCTTT. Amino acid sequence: CASRSSNNRGEAFF.

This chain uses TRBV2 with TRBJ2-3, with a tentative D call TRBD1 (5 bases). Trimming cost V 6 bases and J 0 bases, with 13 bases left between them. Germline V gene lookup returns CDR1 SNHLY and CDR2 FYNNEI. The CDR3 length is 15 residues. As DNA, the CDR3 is TGTGCCAGCAGGAAGGGGCAGGGCAGCACAGATACGCAGTATTTT. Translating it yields CASRKGQGSTDTQYF.

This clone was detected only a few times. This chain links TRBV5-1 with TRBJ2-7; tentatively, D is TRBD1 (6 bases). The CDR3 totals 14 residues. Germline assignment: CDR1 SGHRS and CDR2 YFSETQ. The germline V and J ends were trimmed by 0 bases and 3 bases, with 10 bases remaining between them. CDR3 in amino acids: CASSLVAGDYEQYF. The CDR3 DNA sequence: TGCGCCAGCAGCTTGGTGGCAGGGGACTACGAGCAGTACTTC.

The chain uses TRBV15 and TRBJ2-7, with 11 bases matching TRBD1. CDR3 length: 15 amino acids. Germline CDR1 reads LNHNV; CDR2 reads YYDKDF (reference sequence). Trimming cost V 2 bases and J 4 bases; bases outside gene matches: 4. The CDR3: CATSRTRDRGYEQYF. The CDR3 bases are TGTGCCACCAGCAGAACCCGGGACAGGGGGTACGAGCAGTACTTC.

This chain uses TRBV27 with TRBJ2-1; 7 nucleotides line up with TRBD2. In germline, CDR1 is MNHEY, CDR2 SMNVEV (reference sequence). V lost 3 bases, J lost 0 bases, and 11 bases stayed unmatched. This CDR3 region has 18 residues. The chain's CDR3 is CASSLRWAGEGSYNEQFF. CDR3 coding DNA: TGTGCCAGCAGTTTGAGGTGGGCGGGGGAGGGCTCCTACAATGAGCAGTTCTTC.

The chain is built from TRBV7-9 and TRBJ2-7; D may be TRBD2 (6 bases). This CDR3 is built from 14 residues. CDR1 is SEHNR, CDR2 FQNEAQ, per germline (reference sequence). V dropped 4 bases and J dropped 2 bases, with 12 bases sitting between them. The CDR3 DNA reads TGTGCCAGCAGCTCGGGACGGACTACCTACGAGCAGTACTTC. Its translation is CASSSGRTTYEQYF.

The CDR3 sequence: CASSLKTAVNTEAFF. CDR3 DNA sequence: TGCGCCAGCAGCCTAAAGACGGCGGTGAACACTGAAGCTTTCTTT. The chain links TRBV5-1 to TRBJ1-1; D call uncertain. Germline V CDR1 and CDR2: SGHRS, YFSETQ. The V gene lost 4 bases and the J gene lost 0 bases, with 13 bases spanning the gap. The CDR3 runs 15 residues. Complete variable domain (other parts from reference TRBV5-1 and TRBJ1-1): KAGVTQTPRYLIKTRGQQVTLSCSPISGHRSVSWYQQTPGQGLQFLFEYFSETQRNKGNFPGRFSGRQFSNSRSEMNVSTLELGDSALYLCASSLKTAVNTEAFFGQGTRLTVV.